This T cell receptor (beta chain) came from a study of T cell responses to AZD1222 COVID-19 vaccine. Some clones are missing from TCRdb's copy, which holds only in-frame ones; the method was immunoSEQ multiplex PCR. The sample lists more than 95,000 clones, less than 90% occurring once. Regarding the study as a whole: Vaccine-associated CD4 TCRs ranged over spike, dominating at 160-218 and 743-854. Reports say nearly half of spike-specific TCRs go after unmutated variant regions.

Points on this clone: What it recognizes is unknown.

Per germline, CDR1 SEHNR and CDR2 FQNEAQ (reference sequence). This CDR3 comprises 15 residues. Trimming took off 3 bases at V and 2 bases at J, with 11 bases between the two ends. The clonotype comes from an adult in good health. Material: peripheral blood, obtained on day 0 of AZD1222 vaccination. The V and J genes are TRBV7-9 and TRBJ1-3, with a possible D match to TRBD1 (5 bases). The DNA of the CDR3 is TGTGCCAGCAGCTTTGGTGTGACAGCTGGAAACACCATATATTTT. Protein: CASSFGVTAGNTIYF.